Presented here are 15 T cell receptor beta chains from one specimen sequenced in a study of T-cell memory formation after mild COVID-19 (dated by TCRdb to 2020 to 2023). Receptor libraries were prepared by 5' RACE. These reads were obtained on an Illumina NovaSeq 6000. TCRdb ran its own pipeline on the public reads, namely fastp trimming at Q25 and MiXCR clone calling, and kept in-frame beta chains. Duplicate CDR3 protein sequences are folded into a single record with the most common DNA and genes. Within this sample are fewer than 150,000 distinct CDR3 sequences, with around 6.3% of them counted one time only. The ten biggest clones cover 2% to 2.5% of the sample. Input material: PBMCs or a T cell subset sorted from them (not recorded which). These receptors all stem from an adult woman who had mild COVID-19 (a few samples of this study predate the infection). The sample titles of this study are shuffled in the database, so cell type and time point are left out; the donor was told from shared clones.

Only a few counts were recorded for this clonotype. Written as DNA, the CDR3 is TGTGCCAGCAGTCCCCGGTTGAAGGGGACTCCGAACTATGGCTACACCTTC. Translating gives CASSPRLKGTPNYGYTF. V usage is TRBV6-5 and J usage is TRBJ1-2; D perhaps matches TRBD1 (5 bases). The V end lost 5 bases, the J end lost 2 bases, and 21 bases lay between the germline ends. Germline CDR1 MNHEY, CDR2 SVGAGI. This CDR3 has 17 amino acids.

As for this clonotype: A junction end diverges from the germline sequence, so it may reflect a read error. The genes are TRBV12-3 or TRBV12-4 and TRBJ2-1; 10 bases are a match to TRBD2. The CDR3 length is 11 residues. The CDR3 loop reads CASSFGTSAHF. The DNA for the CDR3 is TGTGCCAGCAGCTTCGGGACTAGCGCTCACTTC.

With regard to this clonotype: A much larger clone differs by one base, so this may be a read error. The J gene is TRBJ2-3, the V gene TRBV15, with no clear D. Per germline, CDR1 LNHNV and CDR2 YYDKDF (reference sequence). V was pared by 0 bases and J by 5 bases, with 6 bases between. This CDR3 contains 13 residues. The CDR3, as DNA: TGTGCCACCAGCAGAGATAGTGTAGATACGCAGTATTTT. Amino acids: CATSRDSVDTQYF.

This clonotype was recorded many times. V gene TRBV5-1 combines with J gene TRBJ2-1, with TRBD2 matching 13 bases. Germline CDR1 is SGHRS and CDR2 is YFSETQ. The V and J ends lost 3 bases and 7 bases, in that order; junction bases with no gene match: 4. The CDR3 runs 15 residues. In nucleotides, the CDR3 is TGCGCCAGCAGCTCGGGACTAGCGGGGCAGAATGAGCAGTTCTTC. This encodes CASSSGLAGQNEQFF.

The gene calls are TRBV12-3 or TRBV12-4 and TRBJ2-3, with TRBD2 matching 9 bases. The CDR3 runs to 17 residues. V gave up 3 bases and J gave up 10 bases; unmatched junction bases: 17. The CDR3 here is CASSFIAGDAYSNAQYF. For the CDR3, the DNA is TGTGCCAGCAGTTTTATAGCGGGGGACGCCTATAGCAATGCGCAGTATTTT.

This clonotype was seen ten or more times. V gene TRBV20-1 combines with J gene TRBJ1-1; D remains unclear. The CDR3 consists of 14 residues. The germline CDR1 and CDR2 sequences are DFQATT and SNEGSKA (reference sequence). V was clipped by 4 bases and J by 3 bases, with 15 bases between them. CDR3 DNA: TGCAGTGCTAAGCGCGCGGGGAAGCACACTGAAGCTTTCTTT. Protein sequence: CSAKRAGKHTEAFF.

The chain employs TRBV11-2 and TRBJ2-7, with D perhaps matching TRBD1 or TRBD2 (5 bases each). The CDR3 spans 14 residues. V was cut by 1 base and J by 2 bases, with 9 bases left in between. Germline V CDR1 and CDR2: SGHAT, FQNNGV. The CDR3 is CASSLGDGAYEQYF. Written as DNA, the CDR3 is TGTGCCAGCAGCTTAGGGGACGGAGCCTACGAGCAGTACTTC. The variable domain in full, completed from reference TRBV11-2 and TRBJ2-7, reads EAGVAQSPRYKIIEKRQSVAFWCNPISGHATLYWYQQILGQGPKLLIQFQNNGVVDDSQLPKDRFSAERLKGVDSTLKIQPAKLEDSAVYLCASSLGDGAYEQYFGPGTRLTVT.

The CDR3 DNA sequence: TGTGCCAGCAGCCCTAGGCCCTATTCACAGGGGGGTTCGAACAATGAGCAGTTCTTC. It specifies CASSPRPYSQGGSNNEQFF. V and J are TRBV7-9 and TRBJ2-1; 8 bases align to TRBD1. The CDR3 runs to 19 residues. The germline CDR1 and CDR2 sequences are SEHNR and FQNEAQ (reference sequence). J was trimmed by 5 bases and V by 5 bases; bases with no gene match: 20.

The chain carries TRBV18 and TRBJ2-7, with D uncertain. The CDR3 has 12 amino acids. Germline lookup yields CDR1 KGHSH and CDR2 LQKENI. V dropped 4 bases and J dropped 2 bases, with 6 bases sitting between them. Here the CDR3 DNA reads TGTGCCAGCTCACAGGTAACCTACGAGCAGTACTTC. Its protein is CASSQVTYEQYF.

This clonotype was counted many times. The chain recombines TRBV19 with TRBJ2-1, with a possible D match to TRBD1 (5 bases). CDR3 length: 14 residues. Trimming removed 7 bases at V and 7 bases at J, with 17 bases between. CDR1 is LNHDA and CDR2 is SQIVND in the germline V gene (reference sequence). In DNA, the CDR3 is TGTGCCAGTACCAGACAGTCCGGTGGGAATGAGCAGTTCTTC. Protein product: CASTRQSGGNEQFF. Using reference TRBV19 and TRBJ2-1 for the parts outside the CDR3, the full variable domain is DGGITQSPKYLFRKEGQNVTLSCEQNLNHDAMYWYRQDPGQGLRLIYYSQIVNDFQKGDIAEGYSVSREKKESFPLTVTSAQKNPTAFYLCASTRQSGGNEQFFGPGTRLTVL.

The gene calls are TRBV7-9 and TRBJ2-7; possibly TRBD2 for D (5 bases). There are 14 residues in the CDR3. V dropped 7 bases and J dropped 3 bases, with 16 bases sitting between them. Per germline, CDR1 SEHNR and CDR2 FQNEAQ (reference sequence). The CDR3 DNA follows: TGTGCCAGCACCGAAAGGGCCGGGATCTACGAGCAGTACTTC. Its protein is CASTERAGIYEQYF.

This clonotype was detected ten times or more. This chain links TRBV11-2 with TRBJ1-5; no clear D gene. V was shortened by 4 bases and J by 3 bases, with 7 bases between the two germline ends. This CDR3 contains 13 residues. Germline V gene lookup returns CDR1 SGHAT and CDR2 FQNNGV. The DNA for the CDR3 is TGTGCCAGCAGCTCCTCCCTCAATCAGCCCCAGCATTTT. Amino acids: CASSSSLNQPQHF.

This clonotype has just a few counts. The chain links TRBV30 to TRBJ1-6; D unresolved. This CDR3 spans 11 amino acids. Per the germline V gene, CDR1 is GTSNPN and CDR2 is SVGIG (reference sequence). The V gene lost 7 bases and the J gene lost 10 bases, with 11 bases spanning the gap. CDR3 protein: CAYKLRSPLHF. CDR3 nucleotide sequence: TGTGCCTATAAGTTGCGCTCACCCCTCCACTTT. Full variable domain (remainder filled in from reference TRBV30 and TRBJ1-6): SQTIHQWPATLVQPVGSPLSLECTVEGTSNPNLYWYRQAAGRGLQLLFYSVGIGQISSEVPQNLSASRPQDRQFILSSKKLLLSDSGFYLCAYKLRSPLHFGNGTRLTVT.

There are a few counts of this clonotype. The chain carries TRBV7-2 and TRBJ2-1; 8 bases line up with TRBD1. CDR1 and CDR2 from the germline V gene are SGHTA and FQGNSA. Trimming cost V 1 base and J 10 bases; bases outside gene matches: 9. The CDR3 covers 15 residues. The CDR3 DNA is TGTGCCAGCAGCTTAGTTCACAGGGGGAGTGGAGAGCAGTTCTTC. Protein sequence: CASSLVHRGSGEQFF. The whole variable domain, filled in from reference TRBV7-2 and TRBJ2-1, reads GAGVSQSPSNKVTEKGKDVELRCDPISGHTALYWYRQSLGQGLEFLIYFQGNSAPDKSGLPSDRFSAERTGGSVSTLTIQRTQQEDSAVYLCASSLVHRGSGEQFFGPGTRLTVL.

This chain uses TRBV30 with TRBJ2-7; a possible D gene is TRBD1 (6 bases). The CDR3 runs to 15 residues. Germline V lookup: CDR1 GTSNPN, CDR2 SVGIG (reference sequence). Trimming stripped 8 bases from V and 2 bases from J, with 22 bases between. The chain's CDR3 is CAGGVRGRKTYEQYF. CDR3 nucleotides: TGTGCCGGGGGCGTTCGGGGCCGAAAAACCTACGAGCAGTACTTC. Looking up the rest from reference TRBV30 and TRBJ2-7 gives the full variable domain: SQTIHQWPATLVQPVGSPLSLECTVEGTSNPNLYWYRQAAGRGLQLLFYSVGIGQISSEVPQNLSASRPQDRQFILSSKKLLLSDSGFYLCAGGVRGRKTYEQYFGPGTRLTVT.